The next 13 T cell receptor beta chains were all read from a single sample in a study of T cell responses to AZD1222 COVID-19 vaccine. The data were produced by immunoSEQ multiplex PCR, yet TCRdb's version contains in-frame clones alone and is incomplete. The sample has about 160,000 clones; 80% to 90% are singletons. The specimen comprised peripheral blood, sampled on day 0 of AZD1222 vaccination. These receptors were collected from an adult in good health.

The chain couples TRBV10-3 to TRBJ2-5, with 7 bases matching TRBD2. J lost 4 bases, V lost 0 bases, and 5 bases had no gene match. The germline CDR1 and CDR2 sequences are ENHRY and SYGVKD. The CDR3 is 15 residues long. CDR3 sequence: CAISESNGGGETQYF. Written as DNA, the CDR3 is TGTGCCATCAGTGAGTCGAACGGCGGGGGAGAGACCCAGTACTTC.

CDR3 sequence: CASSYGTSGADTQYF. The CDR3 nucleotides are TGTGCCAGCAGTTACGGGACTAGCGGGGCAGATACGCAGTATTTT. V usage is TRBV6-5 and J usage is TRBJ2-3, with 13 bases fitting TRBD2. The germline CDR1 and CDR2 sequences are MNHEY and SVGAGI. V trimming: 2 bases; J trimming: 4 bases; junction bases outside the gene matches: 0. This CDR3 has 15 amino acids.

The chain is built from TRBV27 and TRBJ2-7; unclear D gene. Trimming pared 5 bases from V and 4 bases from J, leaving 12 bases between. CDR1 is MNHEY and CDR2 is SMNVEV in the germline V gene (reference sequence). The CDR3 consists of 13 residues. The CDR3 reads CASSIRDGYEQYV. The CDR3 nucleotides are TGTGCCAGCAGTATAAGAGACGGTTACGAGCAGTACGTC.

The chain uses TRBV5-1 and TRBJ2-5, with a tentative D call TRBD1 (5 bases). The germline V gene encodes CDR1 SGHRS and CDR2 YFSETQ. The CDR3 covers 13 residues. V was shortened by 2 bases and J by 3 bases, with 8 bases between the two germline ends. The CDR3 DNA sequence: TGCGCCAGCAGCTTACAGGTAGAAGAGACCCAGTACTTC. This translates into CASSLQVEETQYF.

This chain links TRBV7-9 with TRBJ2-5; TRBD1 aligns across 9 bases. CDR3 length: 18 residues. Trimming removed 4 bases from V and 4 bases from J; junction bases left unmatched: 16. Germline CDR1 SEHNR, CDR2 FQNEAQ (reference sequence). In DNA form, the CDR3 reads TGTGCCAGCAGCTCTCCCTGGGACAGGGTCATCAGCTTAGAGACCCAGTACTTC. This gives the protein CASSSPWDRVISLETQYF.

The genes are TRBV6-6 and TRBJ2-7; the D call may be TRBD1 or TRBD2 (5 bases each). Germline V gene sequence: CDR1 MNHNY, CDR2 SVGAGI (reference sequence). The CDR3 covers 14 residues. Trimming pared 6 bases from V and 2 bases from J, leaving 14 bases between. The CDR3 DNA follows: TGTGCCAGCAGCTTCCCCGGGACCACCTACGAGCAGTACGTC. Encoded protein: CASSFPGTTYEQYV.

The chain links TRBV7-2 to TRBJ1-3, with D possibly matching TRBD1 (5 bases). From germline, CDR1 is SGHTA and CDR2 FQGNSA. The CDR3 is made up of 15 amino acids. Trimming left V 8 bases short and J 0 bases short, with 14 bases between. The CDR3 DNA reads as TGTGCCAGCCTCCCACAGGCTAACTCTGGAAACACCATATATTTT. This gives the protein CASLPQANSGNTIYF. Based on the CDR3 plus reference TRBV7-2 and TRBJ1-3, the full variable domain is GAGVSQSPSNKVTEKGKDVELRCDPISGHTALYWYRQSLGQGLEFLIYFQGNSAPDKSGLPSDRFSAERTGGSVSTLTIQRTQQEDSAVYLCASLPQANSGNTIYFGEGSWLTVV.

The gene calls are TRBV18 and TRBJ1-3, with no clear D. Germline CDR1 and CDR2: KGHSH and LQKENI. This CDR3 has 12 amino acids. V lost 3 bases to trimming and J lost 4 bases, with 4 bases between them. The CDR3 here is CASSPGGNTIYF. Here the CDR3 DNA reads TGTGCCAGCTCACCTGGCGGAAACACCATATATTTT.

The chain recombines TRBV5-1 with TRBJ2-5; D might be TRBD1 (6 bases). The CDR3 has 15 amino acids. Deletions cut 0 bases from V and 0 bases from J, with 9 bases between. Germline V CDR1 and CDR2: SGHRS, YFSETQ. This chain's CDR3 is CASSLAGHYQETQYF. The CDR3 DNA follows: TGCGCCAGCAGCTTGGCGGGACACTACCAAGAGACCCAGTACTTC.

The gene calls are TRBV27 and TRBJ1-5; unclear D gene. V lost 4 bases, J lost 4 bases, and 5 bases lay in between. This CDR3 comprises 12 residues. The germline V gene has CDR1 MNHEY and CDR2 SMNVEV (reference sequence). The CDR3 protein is CASSSWNQPQHF. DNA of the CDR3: TGTGCCAGCAGTTCATGGAATCAGCCCCAGCATTTT.

DNA for the CDR3: TGTGCCAGTAGTTCTGGACTTGGAAACACCATATATTTT. Translated: CASSSGLGNTIYF. The chain recombines TRBV19 with TRBJ1-3; no definite D call. CDR1 is LNHDA, CDR2 SQIVND, per germline (reference sequence). V lost 5 bases, J lost 3 bases, and 8 bases lay in between. The CDR3 consists of 13 residues.

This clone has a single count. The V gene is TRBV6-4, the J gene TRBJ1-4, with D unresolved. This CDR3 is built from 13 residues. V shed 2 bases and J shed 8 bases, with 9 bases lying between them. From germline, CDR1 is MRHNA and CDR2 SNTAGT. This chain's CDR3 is CASSDGLSEKLFF. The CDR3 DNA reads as TGTGCCAGCAGTGACGGGTTGAGCGAAAAACTGTTTTTT.

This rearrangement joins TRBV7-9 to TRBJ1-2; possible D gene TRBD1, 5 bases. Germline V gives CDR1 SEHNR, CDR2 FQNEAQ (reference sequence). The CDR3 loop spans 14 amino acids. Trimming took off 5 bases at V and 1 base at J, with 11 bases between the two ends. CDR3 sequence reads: CASSSRDFNYGYTF. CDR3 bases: TGTGCCAGCAGCAGCAGGGACTTTAACTATGGCTACACCTTC.